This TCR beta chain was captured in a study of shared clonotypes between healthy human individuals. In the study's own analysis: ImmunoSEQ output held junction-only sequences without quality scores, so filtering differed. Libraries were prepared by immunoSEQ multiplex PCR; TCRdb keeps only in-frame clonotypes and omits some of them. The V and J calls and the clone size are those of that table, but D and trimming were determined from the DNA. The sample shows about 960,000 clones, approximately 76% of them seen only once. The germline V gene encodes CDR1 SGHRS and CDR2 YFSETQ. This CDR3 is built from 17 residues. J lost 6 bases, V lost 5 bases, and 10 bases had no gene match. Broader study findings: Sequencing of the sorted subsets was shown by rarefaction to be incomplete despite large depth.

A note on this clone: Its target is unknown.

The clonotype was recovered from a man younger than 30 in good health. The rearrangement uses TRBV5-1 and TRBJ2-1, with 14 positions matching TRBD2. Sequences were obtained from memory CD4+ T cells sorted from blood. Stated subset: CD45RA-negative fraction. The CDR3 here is CASSVSGTSGSINEQFF. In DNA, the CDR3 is TGCGCCAGCAGTGTATCCGGGACTAGCGGGAGTATCAATGAGCAGTTCTTC.